The present entry profiles one T cell receptor (beta chain) with its context. The antigen is undetermined. Random hexamers were used to reverse transcribe roughly 0.45 to 1 ug of RNA. The immunoSEQ assay covered 54 Vbeta and 13 Jbeta segments for CDR3. In TCRdb, the immunoSEQ multiplex PCR reads were re-called with MiXCR into one record per CDR3 protein. There are about 140,000 distinct CDR3 sequences in the sample; approximately 95% occur only once, and about 0.26% lies in the top ten. This entry comes from a study of CD8 T cells in Susac syndrome. Trimming stripped 4 bases from V and 3 bases from J, with 14 bases between. From germline, CDR1 is MNHEY and CDR2 SMNVEV (reference sequence). The CDR3 is made up of 15 amino acids. Study outcomes and limitations: TCR sequencing and HLA analysis covered a relatively small number of individuals.

The authors carried out high-throughput sequencing of TCR beta. They applied it to CD8+ and CD4+ T cells obtained from blood. Negative isolation was applied to CD8+ and CD4+ T cells, and FACS enrichment was applied to TEMRA cells. Sequencing used CD8+ T cells from PBMCs. The source is a human donor in good health. The chain combines TRBV27 with TRBJ2-3; no firm D call. The CDR3 region has the DNA TGTGCCAGCAGTTCCCCGAACCCCTTGACAGATACGCAGTATTTT. This codes for CASSSPNPLTDTQYF.